This T cell receptor beta chain was captured in a study of regulatory T cells in long-lasting Graves disease. Notes on the study in general: Favored usage of TRBV28, TRBJ1-2 and TRBJ2-5 was recorded in persistent disease.

This clonotype is a singleton in its sample. Its cognate antigen is unknown. Arm-PCR of CDR3 regions and iRepertoire HTBI primers were used to build TCR beta libraries. TCRdb re-analysed the multiplex PCR reads in MiXCR, keeping a single row per CDR3 protein. Of approximately 690,000 distinct CDR3 sequences in the sample, around 30% were seen once. Noted time point: persistent/refractory GD, antithyroid drugs over 5 years with positive TRAb. RNA extracted from PBMCs served as the sequencing template. Investigators report Graves' disease was diagnosed under American Thyroid Association guidelines. V dropped 7 bases and J dropped 6; count of bases not matched to a gene: 6. The CDR3 has 13 residues.

The V call is TRBV12-3 or TRBV12-4, the J call TRBJ2-7, with 10 bases that match TRBD2. The receptor's source is a female donor with Graves disease. The sequencing here drew on peripheral blood mononuclear cells (PBMCs), taken when the disease was refractory, from a patient treated with antithyroid drugs. The CDR3 sequence: CASTPSGSCEQYF. In DNA, the CDR3 is TGTGCCAGCACCCCTAGCGGGAGTTGCGAGCAGTACTTC.